This is a list of T cell receptor beta chains from one sample in a study of cytomegalovirus exposure and HLA in healthy donors. Assay: immunoSEQ multiplex PCR; the TCRdb copy retains only in-frame clones and omits some. The sample consists of about 140,000 clones, about 80% of them appearing once. Sequencing was performed on PBMCs. Source of these receptors: a woman aged 40 to 49 in good health and CMV-seronegative. Each CDR3 is given without its conserved first and last residue. Not all rows give a size; the values are once, few, many and, for expanded clones, a class.

V: TRBV5-1; size: few; J: TRBJ2-3; CDR3: ASSSIGEDTQY
V: TRBV7-6; size: .; J: TRBJ1-4; CDR3: ASSPNSQVIREKLF
V: TRBV6-5; size: .; J: TRBJ2-1; CDR3: ASRTLAAGVNEQF
V: TRBV5-6; size: .; J: TRBJ2-7; CDR3: ASSLDTYEQY
V: TRBV18; size: .; J: TRBJ1-1; CDR3: ASSPSQGQRNTEAF
V: TRBV7-9; size: .; J: TRBJ1-1; CDR3: ASFSSNRGRTEAF
V: TRBV7-8; size: .; J: TRBJ1-1; CDR3: ASSLGRQGMNTEAF
V: TRBV13; size: .; J: TRBJ1-4; CDR3: ASSSTGMLGKLF
V: TRBV13; size: .; J: TRBJ2-3; CDR3: ASSPRIAGDTDTQY
V: TRBV5-1; size: .; J: TRBJ2-2; CDR3: ASSLGGLVLNTGELF
V: TRBV6-6; size: .; J: TRBJ2-3; CDR3: ASSSPGQVDTQY
V: TRBV7-9; size: .; J: TRBJ1-3; CDR3: ASSLGARSNSGNTIY
V: TRBV9; size: few; J: TRBJ1-2; CDR3: ASSVSGGGRNYGYT
V: TRBV10-3; size: .; J: TRBJ2-3; CDR3: AISESRASGRTDTQY
V: TRBV28; size: .; J: TRBJ2-3; CDR3: ASSSPFGTDTQY
V: TRBV4-3; size: .; J: TRBJ1-1; CDR3: ASSHSGGNTEAF
V: TRBV5-1; size: once; J: TRBJ2-3; CDR3: ASSLYSGRAQATDTQY
V: TRBV7-3; size: .; J: TRBJ2-1; CDR3: ASSLDRGSYNEQF
V: TRBV27; size: .; J: TRBJ2-5; CDR3: ASSLRGQGGPMMTQY
V: TRBV11-3; size: .; J: TRBJ2-2; CDR3: ASSLWDWGGSNTGELF
V: TRBV7-8; size: .; J: TRBJ2-3; CDR3: ASSRDTSRTDTQY
V: TRBV2; size: .; J: TRBJ2-5; CDR3: ASSEGSGGVETQY
V: TRBV7-6; size: .; J: .; CDR3: ASSEAGGISYEQY
V: TRBV6-1; size: .; J: TRBJ1-5; CDR3: ASSERAGPNPQPQH
V: TRBV7-8; size: .; J: TRBJ1-1; CDR3: ATPPRGTPEAF
V: TRBV7-2; size: .; J: TRBJ2-5; CDR3: ASSRSLPGGGETQY
V: TRBV6-1; size: .; J: TRBJ1-4; CDR3: ASSEALRGITTNEKLF
V: TRBV7-9; size: .; J: TRBJ2-7; CDR3: ASSNKGRTGPSYEQY
V: TRBV11-2; size: .; J: TRBJ2-1; CDR3: ASSLLRGSYNEQF
V: TRBV28; size: .; J: TRBJ1-3; CDR3: ASSLRELDGNTIY
V: TRBV11-2; size: .; J: TRBJ2-5; CDR3: ASSQEGLAGGWGETQY
V: TRBV28; size: .; J: TRBJ1-2; CDR3: ASTTLTRVSNYGYT
V: TRBV11-2; size: .; J: TRBJ2-1; CDR3: ASSSDHRVSSYNEQF
V: TRBV6-6; size: .; J: TRBJ1-1; CDR3: ASMGSGVVTEAF
V: TRBV7-3; size: .; J: TRBJ2-2; CDR3: ASSLSQGATGELF
V: TRBV28; size: .; J: TRBJ1-5; CDR3: ASSLHRMNQPQH
V: TRBV5-1; size: .; J: TRBJ1-1; CDR3: ASSARTGNTEAF
V: TRBV28; size: .; J: TRBJ2-7; CDR3: ASSSPPTKNFSYEQY
V: TRBV6-1; size: .; J: TRBJ2-3; CDR3: ASSEAGQSTDTQY
V: TRBV7-3; size: .; J: TRBJ2-3; CDR3: ASSFRTSGRDTQY
V: TRBV7-2; size: once; J: TRBJ2-7; CDR3: ASGHLPYEQY
V: TRBV4-3; size: .; J: TRBJ1-6; CDR3: ASSLTDYNSPLH
V: TRBV7-6; size: .; J: TRBJ1-4; CDR3: ASSLFSGNNEKLF
V: TRBV4-3; size: once; J: TRBJ1-2; CDR3: ASSQQASYGYT
V: TRBV18; size: .; J: TRBJ1-3; CDR3: ASSPTGGNTIY
V: TRBV11-2; size: .; J: TRBJ2-7; CDR3: ASSLARVQY
V: TRBV18; size: .; J: TRBJ2-3; CDR3: ASSPPGLASSSTDTQY
V: TRBV6-5; size: .; J: TRBJ2-5; CDR3: ATGETSVTQY
V: TRBV4-3; size: .; J: TRBJ2-1; CDR3: ASSVIAGEGNEQF
V: TRBV28; size: .; J: TRBJ1-2; CDR3: ASSLSGPSLGYT
V: TRBV19; size: .; J: TRBJ1-2; CDR3: ASSTTGFGYT
V: TRBV5-4; size: .; J: TRBJ1-6; CDR3: ASSAGQGSYSPLH
V: TRBV15; size: .; J: TRBJ2-4; CDR3: ATSRVGPTNIQY
V: TRBV7-9; size: .; J: TRBJ1-4; CDR3: ASSLLTGTNEKLF
V: TRBV5-1; size: .; J: TRBJ2-1; CDR3: ASSLESVAGYNEQF
V: TRBV30; size: .; J: TRBJ2-7; CDR3: AWSRPPRLAATYEQY
V: TRBV27; size: .; J: TRBJ2-3; CDR3: ASSPGTSGFTDTQY